A selection of T cell receptor beta chains follows, all from one sample in a study of shared clonotypes between healthy human individuals. The table came from immunoSEQ multiplex PCR; TCRdb's copy has only in-frame clones and leaves some out. This sample carries about 2.4 million clones, over 85% of them seen once, and the ten largest clones take 0.36%. Sequencing was performed on naive CD4+ T cells from PBMCs. Source of these receptors: a young man in good health. Some clones in this sample may be carry-over from other donors' samples. Both conserved end residues are part of each CDR3. Each record gives: D gene, J gene, clone size, V gene, CDR3 protein, CDR3 DNA. The D gene is left open where the match is weak. The size of a clone is reported for some rows only, either as once, few or many, or as a class for expanded clones.

>-|TRBJ2-2|-|TRBV5-1
CASSFGPGRGELFF
-
>-|TRBJ2-1|-|TRBV29-1
CSDPGTPHVDEQFF
TGCAGCGACCCGGGGACACCGCATGTTGATGAGCAGTTCTTC
>-|TRBJ1-5|few|TRBV7-9
CASSRGVQPQHF
TGTGCCAGCAGCCGTGGGGTTCAGCCCCAGCATTTT
>-|TRBJ2-2|-|TRBV7-3
CASSLTGGNTGELFF
TGTGCCAGCAGCTTAACTGGGGGGAACACCGGGGAGCTGTTTTTT
>-|TRBJ1-1|-|TRBV5-1
CASSLAHLSGTRGGNTEAFF
TGCGCCAGCAGCTTGGCCCATCTTTCCGGGACCCGCGGGGGTAACACTGAAGCTTTCTTT
>TRBD1|TRBJ1-1|-|TRBV7-2
CASSFTGTANTEAFF
TGTGCCAGCAGCTTCACCGGGACAGCGAACACTGAAGCTTTCTTT
>TRBD1|TRBJ1-4|-|TRBV30
CAWSARDRFNEKLFF
TGTGCCTGGAGTGCCAGGGACAGGTTCAATGAAAAACTGTTTTTT
>TRBD1|TRBJ1-1|-|TRBV6-6
CASRKDRVAMNTEAFF
TGTGCCAGCAGGAAAGACAGGGTGGCCATGAACACTGAAGCTTTCTTT
>-|TRBJ2-1|-|TRBV4-1
CASSQGSYALSYNEQFF
TGCGCCAGCAGCCAGGGTTCCTATGCGCTATCCTACAATGAGCAGTTCTTC
>TRBD1|TRBJ2-7|-|TRBV6-1
CASSEAGGPYEQYF
TGTGCCAGCAGTGAAGCAGGGGGCCCCTACGAGCAGTACTTC
>TRBD1|TRBJ2-1|-|TRBV4-1
CASSENTGGYNEQFF
TGCGCCAGCAGCGAAAATACAGGGGGCTACAATGAGCAGTTCTTC
>-|TRBJ1-2|once|TRBV9
CASSVSPYGYTF
TGTGCCAGCAGCGTGAGCCCCTATGGCTACACCTTC
>TRBD1|TRBJ1-4|-|TRBV7-2
CASSLGTATNEKLFF
TGTGCCAGCAGCTTGGGGACAGCGACTAATGAAAAACTGTTTTTT
>-|TRBJ2-7|-|TRBV5-6
CASSSTGLPYEQYF
TGTGCCAGCAGCTCGACGGGACTGCCTTACGAGCAGTACTTC
>TRBD2|TRBJ2-5|-|TRBV9
CASSPPGGSETQYF
TGTGCCAGCAGCCCCCCCGGCGGGAGTGAGACCCAGTACTTC
>-|TRBJ2-7|-|TRBV13
CASSFQRSYEQYF
TGTGCCAGCAGCTTTCAGCGCTCCTACGAGCAGTACTTC
>TRBD2|TRBJ2-7|-|TRBV19
CASSIGGLAREQYF
TGTGCCAGTAGTATAGGGGGACTAGCACGCGAGCAGTACTTC
>-|TRBJ2-2|-|TRBV15
CATSRGTLLFGELFF
TGTGCCACCAGCAGAGGGACCCTCTTATTTGGGGAGCTGTTTTTT
>-|TRBJ1-1|-|TRBV5-1
CASSFRDNTEAFF
TGCGCCAGCAGCTTCCGAGACAACACTGAAGCTTTCTTT
>-|TRBJ2-7|-|TRBV6-6
CASSSNYEQYF
TGTGCCAGCTCGTCCAACTACGAGCAGTACTTC
>-|TRBJ1-1|-|TRBV19
CASSGTVNTEAFF
TGTGCCAGTTCAGGGACCGTGAACACTGAAGCTTTCTTT
>-|TRBJ1-2|once|TRBV19
CASSLIDESYGYTF
TGTGCCAGTAGTCTTATCGACGAAAGCTATGGCTACACCTTC
>-|TRBJ2-7|-|TRBV6-6
CASSYGLRTDEQYF
TGTGCCAGCAGTTACGGACTACGCACCGACGAGCAGTACTTC
>-|TRBJ2-1|-|TRBV5-1
CASSETTVGSYNEQFF
TGCGCCAGCAGCGAAACGACTGTGGGCTCCTACAATGAGCAGTTCTTC
>TRBD1|TRBJ1-2|-|TRBV18
CASSLGQGNANYGYTF
TGTGCCAGCTCACTCGGACAGGGGAATGCCAACTATGGCTACACCTTC
>TRBD2|TRBJ2-3|-|TRBV9
CASNRLADSTDTQYF
TGTGCCAGCAACAGACTAGCGGATAGCACAGATACGCAGTATTTT
>-|TRBJ2-2|once|TRBV5-1
CASSLNWQKNTGELFF
TGCGCCAGCAGCTTGAACTGGCAGAAGAACACCGGGGAGCTGTTTTTT
>-|TRBJ2-2|-|TRBV7-2
CASSFREGELFF
TGTGCCAGCAGCTTCCGGGAGGGGGAGCTGTTTTTT
>-|TRBJ2-3|-|TRBV27
CASSQTPGSRTDTQYF
TGTGCCAGCAGCCAAACGCCAGGGAGTCGCACAGATACGCAGTATTTT
>TRBD2|TRBJ2-7|-|TRBV10-3
CAISTGLAYEQYF
TGTGCCATCAGTACAGGACTAGCCTACGAGCAGTACTTC
>-|TRBJ2-7|-|TRBV28
CASSLTRAYEQYF
TGTGCCAGCAGTTTAACCAGGGCGTACGAGCAGTACTTC
>-|TRBJ2-7|-|TRBV25-1
CASSGRNLGAYEQYF
TGTGCCAGCAGTGGCCGAAACCTAGGGGCCTACGAGCAGTACTTC
>-|TRBJ2-5|-|TRBV19
CASSIGLRLSETQYF
TGTGCCAGTAGTATAGGCCTGCGGCTGTCTGAGACCCAGTACTTC
>TRBD2|TRBJ2-7|-|TRBV28
CASTLTSGNYEQYF
TGTGCCAGCACCCTCACTAGCGGGAACTACGAGCAGTACTTC